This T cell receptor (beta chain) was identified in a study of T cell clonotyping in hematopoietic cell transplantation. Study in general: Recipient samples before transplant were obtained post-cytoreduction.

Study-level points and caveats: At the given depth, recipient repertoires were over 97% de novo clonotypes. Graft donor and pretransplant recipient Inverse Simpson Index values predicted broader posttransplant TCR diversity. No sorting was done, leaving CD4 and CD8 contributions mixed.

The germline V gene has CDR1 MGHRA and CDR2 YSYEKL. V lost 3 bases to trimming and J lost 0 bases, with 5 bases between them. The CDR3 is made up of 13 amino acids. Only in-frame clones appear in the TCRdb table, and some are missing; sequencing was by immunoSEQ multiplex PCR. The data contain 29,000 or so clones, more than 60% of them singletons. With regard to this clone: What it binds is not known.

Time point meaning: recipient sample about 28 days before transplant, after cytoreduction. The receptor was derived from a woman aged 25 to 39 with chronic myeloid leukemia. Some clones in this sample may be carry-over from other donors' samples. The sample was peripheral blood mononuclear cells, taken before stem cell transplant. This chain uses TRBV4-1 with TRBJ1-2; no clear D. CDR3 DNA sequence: TGCGCCAGCAGCCATGGGCCTAACTATGGCTACACCTTC. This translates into CASSHGPNYGYTF.